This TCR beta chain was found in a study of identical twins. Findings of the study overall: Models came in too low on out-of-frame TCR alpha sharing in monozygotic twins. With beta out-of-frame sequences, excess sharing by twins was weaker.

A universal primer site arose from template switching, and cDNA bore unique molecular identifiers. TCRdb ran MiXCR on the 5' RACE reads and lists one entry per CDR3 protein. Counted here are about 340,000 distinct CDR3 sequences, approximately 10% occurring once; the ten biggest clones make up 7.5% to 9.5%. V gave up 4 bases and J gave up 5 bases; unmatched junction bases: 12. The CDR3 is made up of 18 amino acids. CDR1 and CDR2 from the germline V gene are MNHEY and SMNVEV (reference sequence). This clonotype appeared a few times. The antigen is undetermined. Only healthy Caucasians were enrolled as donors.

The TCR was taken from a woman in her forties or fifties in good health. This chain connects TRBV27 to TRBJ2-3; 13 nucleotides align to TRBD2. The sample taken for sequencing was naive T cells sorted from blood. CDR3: CASSYGTGTSGKLDTQYF. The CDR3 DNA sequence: TGTGCCAGCAGTTACGGTACCGGGACTAGCGGGAAATTAGATACGCAGTATTTT.